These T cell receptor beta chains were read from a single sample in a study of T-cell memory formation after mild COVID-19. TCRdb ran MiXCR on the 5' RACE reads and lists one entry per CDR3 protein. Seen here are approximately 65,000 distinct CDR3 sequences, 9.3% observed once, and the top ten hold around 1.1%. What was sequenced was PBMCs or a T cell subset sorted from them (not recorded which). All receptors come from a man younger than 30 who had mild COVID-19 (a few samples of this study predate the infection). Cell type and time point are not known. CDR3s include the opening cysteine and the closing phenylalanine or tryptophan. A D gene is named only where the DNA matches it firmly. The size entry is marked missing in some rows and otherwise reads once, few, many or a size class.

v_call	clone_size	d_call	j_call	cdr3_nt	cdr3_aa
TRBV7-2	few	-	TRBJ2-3	TGTGCCAGCAGCTTAGTTGGGGGGGCCTACACAGATACGCAGTATTTT	CASSLVGGAYTDTQYF
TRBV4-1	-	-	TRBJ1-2	TGCGCCAGCAGACCGGGGGGCGCGGACTATGGCTACACCTTC	CASRPGGADYGYTF
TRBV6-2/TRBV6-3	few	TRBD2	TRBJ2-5	TGTGCCAGCAGCTCAACTAGCGGGGGACGCGGGACCCAGTACTTC	CASSSTSGGRGTQYF
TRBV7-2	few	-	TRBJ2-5	TGTGCCAGCAGCCCGAGCCGCGACCAAGAGACCCAGTACTTC	CASSPSRDQETQYF
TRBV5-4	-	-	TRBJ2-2	TGTGCCAGCAGCCTCTCGGGACACGGGACCGGGGAGCTGTTTTTT	CASSLSGHGTGELFF
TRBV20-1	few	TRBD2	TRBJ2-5	TGCAGTGCTACCCCTACGGGGGGACCGAGGGAGACCCAGTACTTC	CSATPTGGPRETQYF
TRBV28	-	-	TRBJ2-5	TGTGCCAGCGAAGGTACAGGAAAAGAGACCCAGTACTTC	CASEGTGKETQYF
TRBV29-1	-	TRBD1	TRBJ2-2	TGCAGCGTTGAAGATAGAGGACAGGCGCCCACCGGGGAGCTGTTTTTT	CSVEDRGQAPTGELFF
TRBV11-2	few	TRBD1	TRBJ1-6	TGTGCCAGCAGCCCGGGACAGACTAATTCACCCCTCCACTTT	CASSPGQTNSPLHF
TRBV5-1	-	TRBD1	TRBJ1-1	TGCGCCAGCAGCTCAGGACAGGGAGTCGTGGAGACTGAAGCTTTCTTT	CASSSGQGVVETEAFF
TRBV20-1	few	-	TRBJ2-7	TGCAGTGCCAGATGGGGGATCAAGGACGAGCAGTACTTC	CSARWGIKDEQYF
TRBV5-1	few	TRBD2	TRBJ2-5	TGCGCCAGCAGCTGGGGTAGCGGGTCCCAAGAGACCCAGTACTTC	CASSWGSGSQETQYF
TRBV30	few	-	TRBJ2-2	TGTGCCTGGAGTTGGTCTGGGGTGGCCGGGGAGCTGTTTTTT	CAWSWSGVAGELFF
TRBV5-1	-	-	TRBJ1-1	TGCGCCAGCAGCCCAGAAGGCTGGGGAACTGAAGCTTTCTTT	CASSPEGWGTEAFF
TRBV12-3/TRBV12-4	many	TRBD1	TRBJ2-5	TGTGCCAGCAGCACACTGGACAGGCAAGAGACCCAGTACTTC	CASSTLDRQETQYF
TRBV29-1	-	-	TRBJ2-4	TGCAGCGTTTCCGCCGGGTCGAAAAACATTCAGTACTTC	CSVSAGSKNIQYF
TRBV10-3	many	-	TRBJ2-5	TGTGCCATCAGTGAGACACCGATAGAGACCCAGTACTTC	CAISETPIETQYF
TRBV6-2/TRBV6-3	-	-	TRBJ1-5	TGTGCCAGCAGTTACTGGGGGGGTAGCAATCAGCCCCAGCATTTT	CASSYWGGSNQPQHF
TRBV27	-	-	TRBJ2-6	TGTGCCAGCAGTTTATGGGGCAGCTCTGGGGCCAACGTCCTGACTTTC	CASSLWGSSGANVLTF
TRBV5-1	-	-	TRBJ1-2	TGCGCCAGCAGCCCGACATCTAACTATGGCTACACCTTC	CASSPTSNYGYTF
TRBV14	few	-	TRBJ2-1	TGTGCCAGCAGCCAAGGACGGCACAATGAGCAGTTCTTC	CASSQGRHNEQFF
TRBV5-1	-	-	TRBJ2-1	TGCGCCAGCAGCATTGGTCCCCCTAACAATGAGCAGTTCTTC	CASSIGPPNNEQFF
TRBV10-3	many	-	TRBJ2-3	TGTGCCATCAGTGAGCCAGGCACAGATACGCAGTATTTT	CAISEPGTDTQYF
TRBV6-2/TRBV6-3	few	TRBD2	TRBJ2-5	TGTGCCAGCAGTTCCCTCCAGCGGGGGGAAGAGACCCAGTACTTC	CASSSLQRGEETQYF
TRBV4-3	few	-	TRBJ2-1	TGCGCCAGCAGCCAAGTTGCCAATGAGCAGTTCTTC	CASSQVANEQFF
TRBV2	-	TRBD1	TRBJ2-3	TGTGCCAGCCGGATTGACAGGGGGCCAGATACGCAGTATTTT	CASRIDRGPDTQYF
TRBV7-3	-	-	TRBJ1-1	TGTGCCAGCAGCTCCCTCGAGGTAGGATACACTGAAGCTTTCTTT	CASSSLEVGYTEAFF
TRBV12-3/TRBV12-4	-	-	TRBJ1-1	TGTGCCAGCAGTTTGCTCGGGGGTAGTACTGAAGCTTTCTTT	CASSLLGGSTEAFF
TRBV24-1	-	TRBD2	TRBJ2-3	TGTGCCACCAGTGACCCCGGGGGGGTAGGAGATACGCAGTATTTT	CATSDPGGVGDTQYF
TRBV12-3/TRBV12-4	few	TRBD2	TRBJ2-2	TGTGCCAGCACGCGGCGCGGGGGGGCGGACGGGGAGCTGTTTTTT	CASTRRGGADGELFF
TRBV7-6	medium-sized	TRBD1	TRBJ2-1	TGTGCCAGCAGCTTAAGACAGGGGGCCTATGAGCAGTTCTTC	CASSLRQGAYEQFF
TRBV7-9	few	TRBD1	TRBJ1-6	TGTGCCAGCAGCCCCAGGGGGTCCTCCTATAATTCACCCCTCCACTTT	CASSPRGSSYNSPLHF
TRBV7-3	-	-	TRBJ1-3	TGTGCCAGCAGCCCGGGGACCGTAGGGAACACCATATATTTT	CASSPGTVGNTIYF
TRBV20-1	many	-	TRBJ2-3	TGCAGTGCTAGAGCGGATGGCACAGATACGCAGTATTTT	CSARADGTDTQYF
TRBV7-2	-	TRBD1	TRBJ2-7	TGTGCCAGCAGCCGGACGAGACAGGGCTACGCCTACGAGCAGTACTTC	CASSRTRQGYAYEQYF
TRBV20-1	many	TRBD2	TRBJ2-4	TGCAGTGCTAGGATTCCGGGACTAGGGCTGGGTGGCAAAAACATTCAGTACTTC	CSARIPGLGLGGKNIQYF
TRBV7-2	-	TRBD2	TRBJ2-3	TGTGCCAGCAGTTCTGGGACTAGTACGCAGTATTTT	CASSSGTSTQYF
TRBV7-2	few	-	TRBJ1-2	TGTGCCAGCAGCTCTCCCGGAATTGGGTATGGCTACACCTTC	CASSSPGIGYGYTF
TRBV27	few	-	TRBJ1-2	TGTGCCAGCAGTTTGTTGGGCGGGGGCTACACCTTC	CASSLLGGGYTF
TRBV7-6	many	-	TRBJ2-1	TGTGCCAGCAGCTTATTGGGGACACCCCTCAATGAGCAGTTCTTC	CASSLLGTPLNEQFF
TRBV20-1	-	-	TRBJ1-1	TGCAGTGTGAATGTGGGCGCGAACACTGAAGCTTTCTTT	CSVNVGANTEAFF